Reported below is one TCR beta chain. Its antigen remains unknown. The sample comes from a study of T-cell memory formation after mild COVID-19. Looking at the study overall: TCR clusters showed largely donor specificity. Study outcomes and limitations: The appearance of some responding clones in pre-infection memory suggested that cross-reactive memory joined. Later expanders leaned CD4+, whereas day 15 to 85 contracting clones were balanced CD4/CD8.

Germline V CDR1 and CDR2: DFQATT, SNEGSKA (reference sequence). The V and J ends lost 0 bases and 6 bases, in that order; junction bases with no gene match: 9. There are 16 residues in the CDR3. From the 5' RACE reads, TCRdb called clonotypes with MiXCR, one entry per CDR3 protein. The profile shows 250,000 to 400,000 distinct CDR3 sequences, 13% to 15% of them singletons. Sequencing used PBMCs or a T cell subset sorted from them (not recorded which). The receptor comes from a young man who had mild COVID-19 (a few samples of this study predate the infection). Cell type and time point are not known. The V and J genes are TRBV20-1 and TRBJ1-2, with 11 bases identical to TRBD1. The CDR3 spells CSAREVGTGGRNGYTF. The CDR3 DNA is TGCAGTGCTAGAGAGGTCGGGACAGGGGGGCGGAATGGCTACACCTTC.